This T cell receptor (beta chain) appears in the sequencing data of a study of Ad26.COV2.S vaccination and SARS-CoV-2 variants. This table comes from immunoSEQ multiplex PCR, and its TCRdb copy is limited to in-frame clones, with some not included. The profile shows around 300,000 clones, almost 90% of them singletons. CDR3 length equals 15 residues. The germline CDR1 and CDR2 sequences are SGHDT and YYEEEE. The sample's treatment: about 20 received Ad26.COV2.S at low or high dose, single or two shots; 5 received placebo; per-sample allocation not given. Day 63 after the first injection of vaccine or placebo was the sampling time.

The TCR was taken from a person aged 18-60 years who received the Ad26.COV2.S COVID-19 vaccine or a placebo. The sample here was peripheral blood, taken in a trial of Ad26.COV2.S vaccine versus placebo. The chain carries TRBV5-6 and TRBJ1-2; D is perhaps TRBD1 (5 bases). CDR3 nucleotide sequence: TGTGCGCGCAGAGCTCGAGGGGAAGAAGTGGGTGGCTACACCTTC. Translating it yields CARRARGEEVGGYTF.